The clone carrying this T cell receptor (beta chain) turned up a few times. The antigen is unknown. This sample is drawn from a study of early T cells in non-severe SARS-CoV-2 infection. Whole-study results and caveats: The matching step, a VDJdb search, favored anti-spike CD8 responses and missed private and CD4 specificities.

In the library, individual cDNA molecules carried attached unique molecular identifiers. TCRdb reprocessed the 5' RACE reads with MiXCR, giving one entry per CDR3 protein. The table shows tens of thousands of distinct CDR3 sequences, with about 5.1% occurring only once. Trimming shortened V by 3 bases and J by 3 bases, and 9 bases separated the two germline ends. CDR1 is MNHNS and CDR2 is SASEGT in the germline V gene. The CDR3 runs 14 residues. V usage is TRBV6-1 and J usage is TRBJ1-5; TRBD1 is a possible D gene (5 bases). The sequencing sample was made of whole blood. The source is an adult who was a healthcare worker with PCR-confirmed SARS-CoV-2 infection or an uninfected control (not recorded which). As DNA, the CDR3 is TGTGCCAGCAGTGATTTCAGGGTCAATCAGCCCCAGCATTTT. Protein sequence: CASSDFRVNQPQHF.